This T cell receptor beta chain was profiled in a study of T-cell reconstitution after alpha-beta-depleted transplantation in children. The V segment lost 0 bases and the J segment 4 bases; nucleotides outside the gene matches: 13. The CDR3 extends over 17 amino acids. Germline CDR1 and CDR2: DFQATT and SNEGSKA (reference sequence). Preparation of the TCRbeta library was carried out with unique molecular identifiers. TCRdb re-called the PCR reads through MiXCR, storing one row per CDR3 protein. The data show about 610,000 distinct CDR3 sequences, about 10% seen once. The sample holds a few counts of this clonotype.

This clonotype originated in a human donor who donated a stem cell graft to a child with acute myeloid leukemia. The sample here was PBMCs from the stem cell graft donor, taken from the stem cell graft. The rearrangement joins TRBV20-1 to TRBJ2-3; 7 bases match TRBD2. CDR3 nucleotides: TGCAGTGCTAGAGATAGTAGCGGGCCTACCCCCGCAGATACGCAGTATTTT. It codes for CSARDSSGPTPADTQYF.